Below, 22 T cell receptor beta chains from the same sample are listed, as sequenced in a study of T cell changes during pregnancy in multiple sclerosis (dated by TCRdb to between 2018 and 2021). The library came from the immunoSEQ multiplex PCR assay. The table comes from immuneACCESS by way of TCRdb, which keeps in-frame sequences with V and J called. Part of the clones is missing from these tables; in studies checked, under half for an unresolved V gene and the rest for unknown reasons. Here the sample has tens of thousands of clones; less than 95% occur a single time. The ten largest account for under 0.95% of the sample. Sequencing used peripheral blood, obtained before pregnancy. The receptors derive from a female donor with multiple sclerosis, enrolled in a pregnancy study.

This clone was found once. V and J are TRBV2 and TRBJ2-5; D might be TRBD1 (6 bases). There are 14 residues in the CDR3. Germline loops: CDR1 SNHLY, CDR2 FYNNEI. The ends were cut back, 4 bases at V and 3 bases at J, with 12 bases in the middle. DNA for the CDR3: TGTGCCAGCAGTGGGGCAGGGGATAAAGAGACCCAGTACTTC. This sequence encodes CASSGAGDKETQYF. Together with reference TRBV2 and TRBJ2-5, the CDR3 gives the full variable domain: EPEVTQTPSHQVTQMGQEVILRCVPISNHLYFYWYRQILGQKVEFLVSFYNNEISEKSEIFDDQFSVERPDGSNFTLKIRSTKLEDSAMYFCASSGAGDKETQYFGPGTRLLVL.

The J gene is TRBJ2-5, the V gene TRBV4-1, with D possibly being TRBD2 (6 bases). CDR1 and CDR2 (germline): MGHRA, YSYEKL. This CDR3 has 13 residues. Trimming removed 4 bases at V and 3 bases at J, with 9 bases between. The CDR3, as DNA: TGCGCCAGCAGCCGCGGGGAGAAAGAGACCCAGTACTTC. Amino acids: CASSRGEKETQYF.

The rearrangement uses TRBV12-5 and TRBJ2-1; TRBD2 matches 8 bases. The V gene end was trimmed by 2 bases and the J gene end by 9 bases; junction bases not matched to a gene: 9. Germline assignment: CDR1 LGHNT and CDR2 FRNRAP. The CDR3 length is 15 residues. Here the CDR3 DNA reads TGTGCTAGTGGTTTGACTGGGACTAGTGGTGGTGAGCAGTTCTTC. It translates to CASGLTGTSGGEQFF.

The gene calls are TRBV6-6 and TRBJ2-4; D not resolved. Per germline, CDR1 MNHNY and CDR2 SVGAGI (reference sequence). The CDR3 totals 13 residues. Trimming cost V 5 bases and J 0 bases, with 5 bases left between them. The CDR3 region is CASSQIAKNIQYF. The DNA of the CDR3 is TGTGCCAGCAGTCAGATAGCCAAAAACATTCAGTACTTC.

The V and J genes are TRBV29-1 and TRBJ2-7; 8 bases agree with TRBD2. The CDR3 runs 15 residues. J lost 3 bases, V lost 0 bases, and 7 bases had no gene match. In germline, CDR1 is SQVTM, CDR2 ANQGSEA. CDR3 DNA sequence: TGCAGCGTTGAAGAGGGAGCTAGCGGGTACTACGAGCAGTACTTC. Translation: CSVEEGASGYYEQYF.

This clone was seen just once. The chain links TRBV4-2 to TRBJ2-7, with D maybe TRBD2 (5 bases). The V end was cut by 0 bases, the J end by 0 bases, with 9 bases between. In germline, CDR1 is LGHNA, CDR2 YNFKEQ. The CDR3 covers 15 residues. CDR3 bases: TGTGCCAGCAGCCAAGATTACGGAGGCTCCTACGAGCAGTACTTC. Amino acids: CASSQDYGGSYEQYF.

The CDR3, as DNA: TGTGCCTGGAGTCCTGGGACAGGGGTAATTAGCAATCAGCCCCAGCATTTT. This translates into CAWSPGTGVISNQPQHF. V is TRBV30 and J is TRBJ1-5; 10 bases are a match to TRBD1. CDR1 is GTSNPN, CDR2 SVGIG, per germline (reference sequence). V shed 2 bases and J 0 bases; nucleotides not matched to a gene: 7. The CDR3 is 17 residues long.

The CDR3 loop is CASSLAASDRNEKLFF. CDR3 DNA: TGTGCCAGCAGCTTAGCGGCCTCTGACAGGAATGAAAAACTGTTTTTT. This chain connects TRBV7-9 to TRBJ1-4, with D possibly TRBD1 on 6 matching bases. The germline V gene encodes CDR1 SEHNR and CDR2 FQNEAQ (reference sequence). V dropped 0 bases and J dropped 5 bases, with 13 bases sitting between them. This CDR3 has 16 residues.

This chain uses TRBV7-9 with TRBJ1-4; D might be TRBD1 (5 bases). Germline CDR1 SEHNR, CDR2 FQNEAQ (reference sequence). Trimming pared 3 bases from V and 7 bases from J, leaving 27 bases between. The CDR3 runs to 19 residues. CDR3 amino acids: CASSFTFQSYQGGIEKLFF. The CDR3, as DNA: TGTGCCAGCAGCTTCACTTTTCAGTCCTACCAGGGCGGGATTGAAAAACTGTTTTTT.

V gene TRBV4-1 combines with J gene TRBJ2-7, with no clear D. Looked up from germline, CDR1 is MGHRA and CDR2 is YSYEKL. The CDR3 contains 14 residues. V was pared by 2 bases and J by 0 bases, with 8 bases between. CDR3 sequence reads: CASSQYPDSYEQYF. CDR3 coding DNA: TGCGCCAGCAGCCAATATCCAGACTCCTACGAGCAGTACTTC.

The V call is TRBV29-1, the J call TRBJ2-3; the match to TRBD1 covers 8 bases. The V and J ends lost 0 bases and 3 bases, in that order; junction bases with no gene match: 5. CDR1 and CDR2 (germline): SQVTM, ANQGSEA. This CDR3 has 15 residues. CDR3 loop: CSVEEPDRATDTQYF. Written as DNA, the CDR3 is TGCAGCGTTGAAGAACCGGACAGGGCGACAGATACGCAGTATTTT.

V and J are TRBV18 and TRBJ2-1; the D is unclear. The germline gives CDR1 KGHSH, CDR2 LQKENI. Trimming stripped 0 bases from V and 5 bases from J, with 20 bases between. The CDR3 has 18 amino acids. The CDR3: CASSPPVRRPWNNNEQFF. In DNA form, the CDR3 reads TGTGCCAGCTCACCACCGGTACGGCGGCCCTGGAACAACAATGAGCAGTTCTTC.

V gene TRBV7-2 combines with J gene TRBJ1-1; a weak D match, TRBD1 (6 bases). Germline assignment: CDR1 SGHTA and CDR2 FQGNSA. With 3 bases removed from V and 1 base from J, the gap between germline ends came to 9 bases. The CDR3 extends over 14 amino acids. The CDR3 protein is CASSFLQGNTEAFF. The CDR3, as DNA: TGTGCCAGCAGCTTCCTACAGGGGAACACTGAAGCTTTCTTT.

The chain employs TRBV10-3 and TRBJ1-1, with D possibly matching TRBD1 (5 bases). V dropped 6 bases and J dropped 0 bases, with 20 bases sitting between them. CDR1 is ENHRY and CDR2 is SYGVKD in the germline V gene. The CDR3 has 17 residues. CDR3 nucleotides: TGTGCCATCAGACCGTCCGTGGGGGGAATTATGAACACTGAAGCTTTCTTT. Its protein product is CAIRPSVGGIMNTEAFF.

The chain links TRBV2 to TRBJ1-2; D possibly corresponds to TRBD1 (6 bases). This CDR3 comprises 11 residues. CDR1 and CDR2 (germline): SNHLY, FYNNEI. Deletions cut 6 bases from V and 9 bases from J, with 11 bases between. CDR3 bases: TGTGCCAGCAGCCGACAGGTGAGCTACACCTTC. This sequence encodes CASSRQVSYTF.

The chain is built from TRBV19 and TRBJ1-1; perhaps TRBD1 as D (6 bases). The CDR3 loop spans 14 amino acids. The germline CDR1 and CDR2 sequences are LNHDA and SQIVND (reference sequence). Between the trimmed V and J ends, which lost 5 bases and 4 bases, there was a span of 14 bases. The CDR3 is CASSRAGEGTEAFF. As DNA, the CDR3 is TGTGCCAGTAGTCGAGCAGGGGAAGGCACTGAAGCTTTCTTT.

CDR3 in amino acids: CASIDRGSGNTIYF. The CDR3 DNA reads as TGTGCCAGCATCGACAGGGGCTCTGGAAACACCATATATTTT. The rearrangement links TRBV5-4 to TRBJ1-3; 8 bases fit TRBD1. Looked up from germline, CDR1 is SGHNT and CDR2 is YYREEE (reference sequence). This CDR3 has 14 amino acids. With 6 bases clipped from V and 0 bases from J, the junction kept 2 bases outside the gene matches.

This clone was detected a few times. The chain combines TRBV7-9 with TRBJ2-2, with TRBD1 identical over 9 bases. Per the germline V gene, CDR1 is SEHNR and CDR2 is FQNEAQ (reference sequence). This CDR3 spans 17 amino acids. The V segment lost 1 base and the J segment 4 bases; nucleotides outside the gene matches: 7. CDR3 residues: CASSLVFGQGRTGELFF. The CDR3 DNA sequence: TGTGCCAGCAGCTTAGTATTCGGACAGGGGCGCACCGGGGAGCTGTTTTTT.

This chain links TRBV18 with TRBJ2-1, with TRBD2 identical over 9 bases. Germline V gene data show CDR1 as KGHSH and CDR2 as LQKENI. The ends lost 3 bases at V and 4 bases at J; junction bases unmatched: 7. This CDR3 is 16 amino acids long. The CDR3 region has the DNA TGTGCCAGCTCACCCTTAGGCCTAGCGGGGTACAATGAGCAGTTCTTC. Translating it yields CASSPLGLAGYNEQFF.

This rearrangement joins TRBV7-8 to TRBJ1-5; 7 bases align to TRBD1. The CDR3 covers 16 residues. The ends lost 4 bases at V and 3 bases at J; junction bases unmatched: 9. From germline, CDR1 is SGHVS and CDR2 FQNEAQ. The CDR3 is CASSSSGTVSNQPQHF. In DNA, the CDR3 is TGTGCCAGCAGCTCCTCCGGGACAGTCTCCAATCAGCCCCAGCATTTT.

The chain uses TRBV10-2 and TRBJ1-2; D uncertain. Per germline, CDR1 WSHSY and CDR2 SAAADI. The CDR3 covers 13 residues. Trimming shortened V by 2 bases and J by 3 bases, and 7 bases separated the two germline ends. The CDR3 DNA reads TGCGCCAGCAGTGAGAGTCAGTACTATGGCTACACCTTC. Residues: CASSESQYYGYTF.

This sequence joins TRBV5-1 and TRBJ2-1; 10 bases map to TRBD2. Looked up from germline, CDR1 is SGHRS and CDR2 is YFSETQ. V lost 1 base to trimming and J lost 0 bases; unmatched junction nucleotides: 1. The CDR3 runs to 16 residues. The CDR3 DNA sequence: TGCGCCAGCAGCTTGAGCGGGAGGGCCTCCTACAATGAGCAGTTCTTC. Its translation: CASSLSGRASYNEQFF.